This record looks at one TCR beta chain sequence and its context. Its matching antigen is unknown. The data belong to a study of molecular identifiers for immune sequencing clone quantification. Study observations and caveats: Researchers reportedly could pick up spiked Jurkat TCR RNA from one cell mixed into 1 million or so naive cells.

CD8+CD4-CCR7+CD45RA+ sorting gave the naive CD8 T cells. Germline CDR1 and CDR2: MNHNS and SASEGT. The CDR3 loop spans 16 amino acids. Trimming removed 1 base from V and 0 bases from J; junction bases left unmatched: 3. TCR libraries were built in bulk with a published protocol and specific TCR primers. MiXCR, applied by TCRdb to the PCR reads, yields one record per CDR3 protein. The table records under 600,000 distinct CDR3 sequences, under 30% of them present only once. Sample: naive CD8+ T cells from blood, with Jurkat cell RNA spiked in. Subset denoted: FACS-sorted CD8+CD4-CCR7+CD45RA+ naive T cells. The chain carries TRBV6-1 and TRBJ1-1; 9 bases are a match to TRBD1. The clonotype was recovered from a human donor in good health. Some libraries in this study had Jurkat cell RNA spiked in. The CDR3 nucleotides are TGTGCCAGCAGTGAAGGGACAGGGGTTATGAACACTGAAGCTTTCTTT. This sequence encodes CASSEGTGVMNTEAFF.